A single sample is the source of the 13 T cell receptor beta chains below, sequenced in a study of shared clonotypes between healthy human individuals. The data were produced by immunoSEQ multiplex PCR, yet TCRdb's version contains in-frame clones alone and is incomplete. The table shows 110,000 or so clones, with about 67% occurring only once. Sequences were obtained from memory CD8+ T cells sorted from blood. Indicated subset: CD45RO+ cells pooled with CCR7-negative TemRA cells. These receptors all stem from a woman aged 25 to 39 in good health.

This clone was counted a few times. J is TRBJ2-3 and V is TRBV16, with 11 bases that match TRBD1. The CDR3 covers 15 residues. Germline assignment: CDR1 KGHSY and CDR2 FQNENV. With 2 bases clipped from V and 5 bases from J, the junction kept 3 bases outside the gene matches. Here the CDR3 reads CASSQRTGGIDTQYF. The CDR3 region has the DNA TGTGCCAGCAGCCAACGGACAGGGGGCATAGATACGCAGTATTTT.

The chain uses TRBV13 and TRBJ1-2; weak D call: TRBD1 (5 bases). CDR1 and CDR2 (germline): PRHDT, FYEKMQ (reference sequence). CDR3 length: 15 amino acids. V lost 6 bases and J 7 bases, leaving 21 bases between the germline ends. CDR3 coding DNA: TGTGCCAGCAGACCCAGGGAAAAGTCTCCGGGTGGCTACACCTTC. Translation: CASRPREKSPGGYTF.

J is TRBJ2-6 and V is TRBV2; 10 bases map to TRBD2. V dropped 10 bases and J dropped 0; count of bases not matched to a gene: 6. Germline V gene data show CDR1 as SNHLY and CDR2 as FYNNEI. The CDR3 totals 16 residues. The CDR3 spells CAMDGLAVSGANVLTF. In DNA form, the CDR3 reads TGTGCCATGGACGGACTAGCGGTCTCTGGGGCCAACGTCCTGACTTTC.

The V and J genes are TRBV28 and TRBJ2-7; possible D gene TRBD2, 5 bases. Germline CDR1 is MDHEN and CDR2 is SYDVKM. Trimming removed 6 bases from V and 2 bases from J, with 20 bases in between. The CDR3 is 16 residues long. CDR3 protein: CASSLTTSSLAYEQYF. The CDR3 DNA follows: TGTGCCAGCAGCCTGACCACTAGTTCCCTCGCCTACGAGCAGTACTTC.

This clone appeared a few times. The chain uses TRBV11-2 and TRBJ2-7; a possible D gene is TRBD1 (5 bases). The CDR3 runs 11 residues. In germline, CDR1 is SGHAT, CDR2 FQNNGV. The V end lost 5 bases, the J end lost 6 bases, and 8 bases lay between the germline ends. DNA of the CDR3: TGTGCCAGCAGCGTAGGGGTCGAGCAGTACTTC. Translated, it gives CASSVGVEQYF.

This clone has more than one count but fewer than ten. At one end the junction does not follow the germline gene, possibly because of a read error. The rearrangement uses TRBV5-1 and TRBJ2-7, with D possibly being TRBD2 (5 bases). Germline values: CDR1 SGHRS, CDR2 YFSETQ. The CDR3 length is 14 residues. CDR3 nucleotide sequence: TGCGCCAGCAACTTGGAGTACGGGGTGGACGAGCAGTACTTC. This translates into CASNLEYGVDEQYF.

This chain joins TRBV6-6 and TRBJ2-6; 7 bases fit TRBD1. Germline CDR1 MNHNY, CDR2 SVGAGI (reference sequence). There are 14 residues in the CDR3. Unmatched junction bases numbered 0, after V lost 5 bases and J lost 2 bases. CDR3 loop: CASSTGAGANVLTF. In nucleotides, the CDR3 is TGTGCCAGCAGTACAGGGGCTGGGGCCAACGTCCTGACTTTC.

The chain has TRBV27 and TRBJ1-1; D perhaps matches TRBD1 (6 bases). Germline CDR1 MNHEY, CDR2 SMNVEV (reference sequence). This CDR3 is 15 amino acids long. V was clipped by 2 bases and J by 4 bases, with 14 bases between them. In DNA form, the CDR3 reads TGTGCCAGCAGTTTAGGAACCAGGGGAAGCACTGAAGCTTTCTTT. Its translation is CASSLGTRGSTEAFF.

This clone was detected many times. This sample also contains other DNA sequences that code for the same CDR3. V gene TRBV18 combines with J gene TRBJ2-7, with TRBD2 identical over 9 bases. V gave up 3 bases and J gave up 4 bases; unmatched junction bases: 1. The CDR3 consists of 13 residues. Per germline, CDR1 KGHSH and CDR2 LQKENI. CDR3 in amino acids: CASSPSGSYEQYF. The CDR3 bases are TGTGCCAGCTCACCTAGCGGGAGTTACGAGCAGTACTTC.

This chain uses TRBV18 with TRBJ2-7, with D uncertain. Germline CDR1 reads KGHSH; CDR2 reads LQKENI. The length of the CDR3 is 15 residues. The V end lost 2 bases, the J end lost 4 bases, and 15 bases lay between the germline ends. CDR3 amino acids: CASSPNDKVVYEQYF. The CDR3 DNA follows: TGTGCCAGCTCACCAAACGACAAGGTGGTTTACGAGCAGTACTTC.

The chain employs TRBV7-9 and TRBJ2-5; 10 bases agree with TRBD2. The end of the DNA fits TRBJ2-7 better, so the J call may be wrong. Germline V gene sequence: CDR1 SEHNR, CDR2 FQNEAQ (reference sequence). The CDR3 runs 15 residues. The CDR3 DNA follows: TGTGCCAGCAGTTCGGGACTAGCGAAGACCTACGAGCAGTACTTC. It translates to CASSSGLAKTYEQYF.

The rearrangement links TRBV19 to TRBJ1-1; no clear D. Germline-derived CDR1 and CDR2 are LNHDA and SQIVND (reference sequence). This CDR3 is built from 16 residues. V was pared by 6 bases and J by 1 base, with 18 bases between. CDR3 amino acids: CASSRKSSRENTEAFF. The CDR3 bases are TGTGCCAGTAGCCGCAAATCGAGTCGGGAGAACACTGAAGCTTTCTTT.

The V call is TRBV9, the J call TRBJ2-7; 13 bases map to TRBD2. The J segment lost 7 bases and the V segment lost 2 bases, leaving 15 bases of the junction unmatched. This CDR3 is 18 amino acids long. CDR1 SGDLS and CDR2 YYNGEE come from the germline V gene. The CDR3 here is CASSVGTAGLAGVGEQYF. The CDR3 DNA reads as TGTGCCAGCAGCGTCGGGACAGCCGGACTAGCGGGAGTCGGGGAGCAGTACTTC.